This T cell receptor beta chain came from a study of blood T cell repertoires in COVID-19. Libraries were prepared by immunoSEQ multiplex PCR; TCRdb keeps only in-frame clonotypes and omits some of them. The sample includes 45,000 or so clones, approximately 90% of them seen just once. The V gene end was trimmed by 5 bases and the J gene end by 3 bases; junction bases not matched to a gene: 7. CDR1 and CDR2 (germline): SEHNR, FQNEAQ (reference sequence). CDR3 size: 15 residues. This clone occurred a few times. The clonotype comes from a man aged 65 to 79 with active COVID-19. V and J are TRBV7-9 and TRBJ1-5; 7 bases match TRBD1. The sample comprised peripheral blood. The CDR3 region is CASSKGGNANQPQHF. The CDR3 DNA reads TGTGCCAGCAGCAAAGGGGGCAATGCCAATCAGCCCCAGCATTTT.